This T cell receptor (beta chain) was found in a study of shared T cell receptors in the human thymus listed by TCRdb under 2021. Context from the whole study: The study examined how self-reactive, shared T-cell receptor alpha chains are generated in the human thymus.

A word on this clone: It lacks a known antigen. No much larger clone exists at a distance of one base, and base qualities are not known.

Library preparation used the immunoSEQ multiplex PCR assay. TCRdb retrieved this table from immuneACCESS and kept in-frame rearrangements only. Not all clones are present; in checked studies, unresolved V genes account for under half, and no reason is known for the remainder. For this sample the table gives over 650,000 clones, of which over 75% were detected only once. Of the sample, roughly 0.0094% falls within the top ten clones. From V the trimming removes 5 bases and from J it removes 0 bases, while the gene matches leave 7 bases of the junction unaccounted for. For CDR1 and CDR2, the germline V gene (reference sequence) lists SGHNT and YYREEE. The CDR3, cysteine through phenylalanine, is 15 amino acids long. Of the read, only the CDR3 DNA is kept; its 45 bases are in frame from base 1. The sample was also reused in another study, on human thymus T cells. The second study, in turn, reports: In Finland, the donors were immunologically healthy infants who were having open corrective cardiac surgery for congenital heart defects. Thymus tissue was obtained as surgical resects removed during corrective cardiac surgery. Usage of V and J gene segments appeared to be biased in both the thymic and the peripheral blood repertoires. The related research found that thymic TCR repertoires overlapped highly between unrelated individuals. The study described the TCR alpha and beta repertoires in under ten infant thymus samples and a few matching peripheral blood samples. Donor ages ranged from about 6 to 250 days, and the cohort comprised five or six male and a couple of female infants. Thymocytes were released mechanically from tissue and stored at -70 °C as pellets of about 9-32 million cells. Genomic DNA was extracted from frozen cell pellets with a QIAsymphony instrument. The immunoSEQ multiplex PCR assay was used to amplify the TCRB and TCRAD loci from a standardized amount of quality-controlled genomic DNA. Amplicons spanned the V(D)J region at a length sufficient to cover the CDR3 and identify V and J genes. The commercial immunoSEQ service was used to sequence amplicons on an Illumina platform. Primer bias and sequencing errors were corrected using previously described methods, and TCRAD and TCRB definitions followed the IMGT database. The repertoires were analysed using immunoSEQ Analyzer 3.0 and VDJTools for basic statistics, V/J segment usage, diversity estimates, rarefaction and pairwise overlap. Diversity was estimated with Chao1, ChaoE, Efron-Thisted, Shannon and inverse Simpson indices, and also on datasets down-sampled to the smallest sample. Repertoire overlap was determined by strict matching of CDR3 nucleotide sequence, V gene and J gene, and Jaccard-based multidimensional scaling clustering was applied. On average, thymus samples yielded hundreds of thousands of unique TCRB clonotypes, whereas blood samples yielded about 84,000.

The chain couples TRBV5-4 to TRBJ1-1, with TRBD1 identical over 7 junction bases. This receptor was obtained from a boy younger than two with a congenital heart defect. Donor details come from another sample of the same person, matched by shared clones. The sequenced material came from thymocytes. The CDR3 corresponds to CASSPPTGLNTEAFF. The base sequence is TGTGCCAGCAGTCCTCCGACAGGGTTGAACACTGAAGCTTTCTTT. The entire variable domain, with the stretches around the CDR3 drawn from the reference TRBV5-4 and TRBJ1-1 proteins, is ETGVTQSPTHLIKTRGQQVTLRCSSQSGHNTVSWYQQALGQGPQFIFQYYREEENGRGNFPPRFSGLQFPNYSSELNVNALELDDSALYLCASSPPTGLNTEAFFGQGTRLTVV.